This T cell receptor (beta chain) was captured in a study of T cells in Graves' hyperthyroidism and ophthalmopathy. Overall study: Peripheral blood draws took place at initial diagnosis, ahead of any treatment.

A NOSPECS grade of at least 4, a Clinical Activity Score of at least 3 and duration under 3 months were recorded in ophthalmopathy patients. Exclusion of patients followed from uncontrolled infection, other autoimmune disease, pregnancy or lactation. Points from the study as a whole: Most thyroid clonotypes that were expanded above 0.001 also turned up in blood.

TCR beta CDR3 region amplification was performed from RNA transcripts. A first-round RT-PCR of the TCR CDR3 used the HTBI primer set. A single record per CDR3 protein comes from TCRdb applying MiXCR to the multiplex PCR reads. The profile shows about 270,000 distinct CDR3 sequences, 20% to 25% of them singletons. This clonotype was counted ten times or more. Its cognate antigen is unknown. The receptor comes from a man aged 25 to 45 with Graves' ophthalmopathy. The sample comprised blood.

This chain's CDR3 is CASSLWGQEGGYTF. In DNA, the CDR3 is TGTGCCAGCAGTTTATGGGGACAGGAGGGTGGCTACACCTTC. The V and J genes are TRBV28 and TRBJ1-2, with 8 bases lining up with TRBD1. V gave up 0 bases and J gave up 7 bases; unmatched junction bases: 4. Germline CDR1 is MDHEN and CDR2 is SYDVKM. This CDR3 region has 14 residues.